This T cell receptor (beta chain) originates from a study of blood T cell repertoires in COVID-19. Data came from immunoSEQ multiplex PCR; TCRdb stores just in-frame clones and leaves some out. The data hold approximately 83,000 clones, with about 82% observed a single time. V lost 5 bases and J lost 4, with 20 bases in between. The CDR3 loop spans 16 amino acids. Germline CDR1 is LNHDA and CDR2 is SQIVND (reference sequence). The V gene is TRBV19, the J gene TRBJ2-5; TRBD2 might be the D (5 bases). The receptor's source is a man aged 45-65 years with acute or convalescent COVID-19. Material: peripheral blood. The CDR3 spells CASSPTSGSPAETQYF. CDR3 sequence (DNA): TGTGCCAGTAGTCCAACCAGCGGCAGCCCCGCAGAGACCCAGTACTTC.